These 7 T cell receptor beta chains were sequenced from one sample in a study of OX40 agonist ivuxolimab in advanced cancers. Using immunoSEQ multiplex PCR, the repertoire was profiled, and TCRdb retains in-frame clones only, with some absent. The data show more than 65,000 clones, roughly 88% seen once. The sample here was CD4+ or CD8+ T cells sorted from blood, taken in a trial of the OX40 agonist ivuxolimab. Every receptor here comes from an adult with an advanced solid tumor such as melanoma, head and neck, liver or kidney cancer.

The chain links TRBV2 to TRBJ1-6; 8 nucleotides align to TRBD1. Germline CDR1 is SNHLY and CDR2 is FYNNEI. The length of the CDR3 is 13 residues. V was pared by 8 bases and J by 7 bases, with 4 bases of the junction left unmatched. CDR3 nucleotides: TGTGCCAGCGACAGGACAGGGAATTCACCCCTCCACTTT. Its protein is CASDRTGNSPLHF.

This chain joins TRBV5-4 and TRBJ2-1; TRBD1 matches 12 bases. CDR3 length: 17 residues. Germline lookup yields CDR1 SGHNT and CDR2 YYREEE (reference sequence). Germline trimming cut 4 bases from V and 8 bases from J; bases unmatched to any gene: 13. The DNA for the CDR3 is TGTGCCAGCAGCCTGGAAAGGGGGACAGGGGGCTCGGATGAGCAGTTCTTC. Translation gives CASSLERGTGGSDEQFF.

This sequence joins TRBV7-8 and TRBJ2-3; D gene unclear. The CDR3 contains 16 residues. Germline CDR1 SGHVS, CDR2 FQNEAQ. V was clipped by 1 base and J by 1 base, with 12 bases between them. The CDR3 DNA sequence: TGTGCCAGCAGCTTAGTGTGGGCCTCCGGCACAGATACGCAGTATTTT. Its translation is CASSLVWASGTDTQYF.

The chain employs TRBV28 and TRBJ1-3; D is perhaps TRBD1 (5 bases). The CDR3 covers 16 residues. V was pared by 3 bases and J by 0 bases, with 12 bases between. Germline CDR1 MDHEN, CDR2 SYDVKM. CDR3 nucleotides: TGTGCCAGCAGTTTGGGGGACGGCTACTCTGGAAACACCATATATTTT. The encoded protein is CASSLGDGYSGNTIYF.

V gene TRBV10-3 combines with J gene TRBJ2-1, with D perhaps matching TRBD1 (6 bases). CDR1 is ENHRY, CDR2 SYGVKD, per germline. Trimming pared 8 bases from V and 7 bases from J, leaving 18 bases between. The CDR3 is made up of 14 amino acids. The CDR3 coding sequence is TGTGCCATCCAACTGGGGGCGGACCAAAATGAGCAGTTCTTC. It specifies CAIQLGADQNEQFF.

This clone has just one count. The chain recombines TRBV19 with TRBJ1-6; D possibly corresponds to TRBD1 (6 bases). With 4 bases removed from V and 5 bases from J, the gap between germline ends came to 15 bases. The V gene's germline CDR1 is LNHDA and CDR2 SQIVND (reference sequence). The CDR3 spans 16 residues. The CDR3 nucleotides are TGTGCCAGTAGTACCCGGGGGGGGGCGGATAATTCACCCCTCCACTTT. Translation gives CASSTRGGADNSPLHF.

The rearrangement uses TRBV5-1 and TRBJ2-1; the match to TRBD2 covers 8 bases. Losses at the gene ends were 2 bases for V and 5 bases for J; bases not matched to a gene: 9. This CDR3 region has 16 residues. Germline V gives CDR1 SGHRS, CDR2 YFSETQ. The CDR3 coding sequence is TGCGCCAGCAGCTTCTCAAGCGGGGGCAGACACAATGAGCAGTTCTTC. As protein: CASSFSSGGRHNEQFF.